This entry lists 2 T cell receptor beta chains sequenced from one sample in a study of early T cells in non-severe SARS-CoV-2 infection. TCRdb re-called the 5' RACE reads through MiXCR, storing one row per CDR3 protein. The sample consists of about 98,000 distinct CDR3 sequences, around 13% of them appearing once. Input material: whole blood. These receptors all come from an adult who was a healthcare worker with PCR-confirmed SARS-CoV-2 infection or an uninfected control (not recorded which).

This clonotype was counted at least ten times. The chain is built from TRBV12-3 or TRBV12-4 and TRBJ2-7; 7 nucleotides line up with TRBD2. The J segment lost 1 base and the V segment lost 5 bases, leaving 5 bases of the junction unmatched. The CDR3 runs 14 residues. CDR3 nucleotides: TGTGCCAGCAGTGAAAGAGCGGGGTCCTACGAGCAGTACTTC. Translating it yields CASSERAGSYEQYF.

The chain is built from TRBV4-3 and TRBJ2-1; 8 positions agree with TRBD2. Germline CDR1 reads LGHNA; CDR2 reads YSLEER. J lost 2 bases, V lost 0 bases, and 3 bases had no gene match. The CDR3 loop spans 16 amino acids. The CDR3 DNA sequence: TGCGCCAGCAGCCAAGATGCGGGAGGCCCCTACAATGAGCAGTTCTTC. Translating it yields CASSQDAGGPYNEQFF.